The sequence of this T cell receptor beta chain was determined in a study of blood T cell repertoires in COVID-19 (dated by TCRdb to 2020 to 2021). Some background on the complete study: Samples from collaborators originated in the United States, Italy and Spain and spanned both the acute and convalescent phases of COVID-19. The material from the prospective study consisted of cDNA or gDNA derived from T cells, B-cell-depleted T cells, or PBMCs. The dataset comprised deeply sampled blood TCRbeta repertoires from subjects exposed to, actively infected with, or recovered from COVID-19. The repertoires were made available in a free public database intended to serve as a resource for research on the immune response to SARS-CoV-2. Samples came from the ongoing ImmuneRACE study (first 160 participants) plus 1,254 subjects from 6 global collaborators. A de-identified subject ID, COVID-19 status, age in years and sex were almost always included in the sample metadata. HLA class I and class II types, where available, came from metadata supplied by the sample provider rather than from assay-based typing. On the study overall, not on this receptor specifically: The amount of clinical and demographic metadata varied by source and participant and was provided uncurated.

Each collaborating institution followed its own protocols to collect whole blood in K2EDTA tubes. For TCRbeta analysis, collaborator samples were shipped as frozen whole blood, as isolated PBMCs, or as DNA extracted from either sample type. The immunoSEQ Assay, a bias-controlled multiplex PCR, was used to amplify TCRbeta CDR3 regions from genomic DNA. As for the original processing: The number of nucleated cells in each sample was estimated by amplification of reference gene primers within the assay. To quantify the absolute abundance of each unique TCRbeta CDR3 rearrangement, sequence reads were collapsed and filtered. For each sample, productive Simpson clonality was calculated as the square root of Simpson's diversity index across productive rearrangements. TCRdb provides this immuneACCESS table in a form limited to in-frame rearrangements. Some clones are lacking; in checked studies, under half of them reflect an unresolved V gene, and why the rest are absent is not known. V and J calls and clone size are given by that table; D and trimming were obtained from the DNA. This sample gives about 160,000 clones in total; around nine tenths of them show up just once. Of the sample, approximately 0.48% falls within the top ten clones.

The germline V gene provides CDR1 SGDLS and CDR2 YYNGEE. Trimming accounts for 3 bases at V and 0 bases at J, while the number of junction bases matched to no gene is 3. There are 16 amino acids in the CDR3, from cysteine to phenylalanine inclusive. CDR3 DNA only is kept here, 48 bases in frame from base 1. To note about this clone: What this receptor recognizes is not known. Base-call qualities are not available, and no considerably larger clone is one nucleotide away.

The rearrangement combines TRBV9 with TRBJ2-3, and 11 junction bases match TRBD2. The receptor comes from a man aged 50 to 60 with acute or convalescent COVID-19. Sequenced: peripheral blood. The CDR3 protein sequence reads: CASSGPSGGSTDTQYF. The bases are TGTGCCAGCAGCGGACCTAGCGGGGGGAGCACAGATACGCAGTATTTT.